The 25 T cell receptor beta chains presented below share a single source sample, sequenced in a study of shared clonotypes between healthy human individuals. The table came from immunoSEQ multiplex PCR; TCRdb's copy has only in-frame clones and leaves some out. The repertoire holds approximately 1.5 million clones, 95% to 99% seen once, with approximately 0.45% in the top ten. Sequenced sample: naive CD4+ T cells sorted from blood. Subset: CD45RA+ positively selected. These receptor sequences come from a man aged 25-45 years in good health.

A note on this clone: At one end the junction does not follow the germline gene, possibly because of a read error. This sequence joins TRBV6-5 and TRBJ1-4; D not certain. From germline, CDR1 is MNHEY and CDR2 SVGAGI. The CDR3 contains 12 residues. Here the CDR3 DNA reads TGTGCCACCGCCTGGTTATATGAGAAACTGTTTTTT. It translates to CATAWLYEKLFF.

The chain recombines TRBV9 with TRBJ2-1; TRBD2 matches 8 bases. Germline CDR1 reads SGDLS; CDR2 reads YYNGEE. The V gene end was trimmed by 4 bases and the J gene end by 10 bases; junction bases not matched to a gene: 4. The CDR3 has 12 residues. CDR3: CASSPPGGEQFF. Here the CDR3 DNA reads TGTGCCAGCAGCCCACCGGGAGGGGAGCAGTTCTTC.

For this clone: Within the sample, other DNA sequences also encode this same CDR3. CDR3 residues: CASSLGQGRETQYF. Written as DNA, the CDR3 is TGTGCCAGCAGCTTGGGGCAGGGGCGGGAGACCCAGTACTTC. V and J are TRBV5-4 and TRBJ2-5, with D possibly TRBD1 on 6 matching bases. Trimming took 0 bases from V and 5 from J, leaving 11 bases between them. The CDR3 is made up of 14 amino acids. The V gene's germline CDR1 is SGHNT and CDR2 YYREEE (reference sequence).

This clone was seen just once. The CDR3 nucleotides read TGTGCCAGTAGTATTAAGCCGGTCCCCGCCTGGGGCTCCTACAATGAGCAGTTCTTC. Its translation is CASSIKPVPAWGSYNEQFF. The chain combines TRBV19 with TRBJ2-1; D gene uncertain. Germline CDR1 and CDR2: LNHDA and SQIVND (reference sequence). The CDR3 extends over 19 amino acids. V was cut by 3 bases and J by 0 bases, with 21 bases left in between.

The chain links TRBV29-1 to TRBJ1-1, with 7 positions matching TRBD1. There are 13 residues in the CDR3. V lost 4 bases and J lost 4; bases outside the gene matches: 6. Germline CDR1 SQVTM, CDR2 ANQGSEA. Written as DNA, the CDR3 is TGCAGCGTTGGCAGGGGGTGGAGCACTGAAGCTTTCTTT. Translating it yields CSVGRGWSTEAFF.

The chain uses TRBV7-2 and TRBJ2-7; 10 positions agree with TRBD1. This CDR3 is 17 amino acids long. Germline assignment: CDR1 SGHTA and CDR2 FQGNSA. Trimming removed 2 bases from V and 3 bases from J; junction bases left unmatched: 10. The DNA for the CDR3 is TGTGCCAGCAGCTTATTAATGGGACAGGGGTCTTACTACGAGCAGTACTTC. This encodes CASSLLMGQGSYYEQYF. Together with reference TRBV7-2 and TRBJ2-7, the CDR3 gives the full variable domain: GAGVSQSPSNKVTEKGKDVELRCDPISGHTALYWYRQSLGQGLEFLIYFQGNSAPDKSGLPSDRFSAERTGGSVSTLTIQRTQQEDSAVYLCASSLLMGQGSYYEQYFGPGTRLTVT.

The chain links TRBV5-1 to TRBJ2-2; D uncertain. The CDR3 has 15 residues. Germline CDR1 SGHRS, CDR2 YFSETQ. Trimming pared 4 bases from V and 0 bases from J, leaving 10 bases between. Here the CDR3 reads CASSQSSANTGELFF. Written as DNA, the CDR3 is TGCGCCAGCAGCCAATCGTCCGCGAACACCGGGGAGCTGTTTTTT.

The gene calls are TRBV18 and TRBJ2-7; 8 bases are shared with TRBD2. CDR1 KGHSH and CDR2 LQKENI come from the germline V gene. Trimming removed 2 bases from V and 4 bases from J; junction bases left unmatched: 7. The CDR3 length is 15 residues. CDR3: CASSPGSSGSYEQYF. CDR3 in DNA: TGTGCCAGCTCACCAGGGTCCAGCGGGAGTTACGAGCAGTACTTC.

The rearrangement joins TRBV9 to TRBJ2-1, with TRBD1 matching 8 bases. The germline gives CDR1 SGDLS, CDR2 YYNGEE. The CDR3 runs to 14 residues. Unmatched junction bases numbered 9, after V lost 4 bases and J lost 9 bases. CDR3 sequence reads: CASSMWGQVSEQFF. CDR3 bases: TGTGCCAGCAGCATGTGGGGACAGGTATCTGAGCAGTTCTTC.

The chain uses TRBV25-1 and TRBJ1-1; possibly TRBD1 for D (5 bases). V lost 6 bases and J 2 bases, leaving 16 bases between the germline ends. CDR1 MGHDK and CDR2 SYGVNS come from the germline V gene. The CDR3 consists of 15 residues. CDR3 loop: CASRGGTWVNTEAFF. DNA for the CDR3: TGTGCCAGCAGGGGGGGGACTTGGGTTAACACTGAAGCTTTCTTT.

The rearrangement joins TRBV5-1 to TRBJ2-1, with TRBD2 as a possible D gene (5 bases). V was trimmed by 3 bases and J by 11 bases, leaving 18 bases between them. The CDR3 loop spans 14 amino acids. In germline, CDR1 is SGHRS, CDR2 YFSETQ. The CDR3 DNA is TGCGCCAGCAGCTCCTCCCCGGGTGGGAGCCAGCAGTTCTTC. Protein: CASSSSPGGSQQFF.

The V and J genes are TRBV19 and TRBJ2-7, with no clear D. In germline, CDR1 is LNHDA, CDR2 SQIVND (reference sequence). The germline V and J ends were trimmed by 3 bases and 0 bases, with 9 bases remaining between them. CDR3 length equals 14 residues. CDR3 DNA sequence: TGTGCCAGTAGTATCTATTGGAGCTCCTACGAGCAGTACTTC. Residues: CASSIYWSSYEQYF.

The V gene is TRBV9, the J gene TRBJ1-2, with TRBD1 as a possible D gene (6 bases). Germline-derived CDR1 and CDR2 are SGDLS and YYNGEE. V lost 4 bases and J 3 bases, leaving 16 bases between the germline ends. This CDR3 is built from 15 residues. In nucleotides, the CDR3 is TGTGCCAGCAGCACCTCGTACAGGGCGTACTATGGCTACACCTTC. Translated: CASSTSYRAYYGYTF. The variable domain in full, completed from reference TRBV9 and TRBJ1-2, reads DSGVTQTPKHLITATGQRVTLRCSPRSGDLSVYWYQQSLDQGLQFLIQYYNGEERAKGNILERFSAQQFPDLHSELNLSSLELGDSALYFCASSTSYRAYYGYTFGSGTRLTVV.

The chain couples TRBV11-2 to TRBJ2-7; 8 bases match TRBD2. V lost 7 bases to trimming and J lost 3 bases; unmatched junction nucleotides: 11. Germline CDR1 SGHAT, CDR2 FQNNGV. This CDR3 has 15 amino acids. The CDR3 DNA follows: TGTGCCAGCACTAGCCTCGCGGGAGGCCTCTACGAGCAGTACTTC. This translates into CASTSLAGGLYEQYF.

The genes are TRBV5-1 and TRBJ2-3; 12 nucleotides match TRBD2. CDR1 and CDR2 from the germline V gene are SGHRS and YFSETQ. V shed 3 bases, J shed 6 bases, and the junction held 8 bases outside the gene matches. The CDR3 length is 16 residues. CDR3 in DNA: TGCGCCAGCAGCTCCGGGACTAGCGGGTTTGGGGATACGCAGTATTTT. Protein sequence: CASSSGTSGFGDTQYF.

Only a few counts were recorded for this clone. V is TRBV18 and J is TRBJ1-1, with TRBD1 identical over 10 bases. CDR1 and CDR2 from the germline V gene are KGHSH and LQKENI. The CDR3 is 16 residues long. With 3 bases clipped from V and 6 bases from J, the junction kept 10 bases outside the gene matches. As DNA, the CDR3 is TGTGCCAGCTCACCCCTCCCGGGACAGGGGCAGGCTGAAGCTTTCTTT. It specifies CASSPLPGQGQAEAFF.

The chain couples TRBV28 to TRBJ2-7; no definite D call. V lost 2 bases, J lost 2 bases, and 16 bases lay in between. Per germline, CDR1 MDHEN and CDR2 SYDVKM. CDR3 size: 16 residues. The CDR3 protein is CASSLAYSSYTYEQYF. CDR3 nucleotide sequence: TGTGCCAGCAGTTTAGCGTACAGCTCATACACCTACGAGCAGTACTTC.

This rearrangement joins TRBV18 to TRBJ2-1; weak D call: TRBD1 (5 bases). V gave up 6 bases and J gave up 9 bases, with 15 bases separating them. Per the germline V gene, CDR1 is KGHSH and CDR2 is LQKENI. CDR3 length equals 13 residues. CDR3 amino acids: CASSPDQGPEQFF. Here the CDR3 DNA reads TGTGCCAGCTCTCCCGACCAGGGTCCTGAGCAGTTCTTC.

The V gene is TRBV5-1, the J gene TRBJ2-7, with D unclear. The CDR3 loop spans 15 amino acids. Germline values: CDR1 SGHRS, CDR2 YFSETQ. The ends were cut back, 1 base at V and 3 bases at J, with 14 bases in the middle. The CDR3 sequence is CASSLHGKWDYEQYF. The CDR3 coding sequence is TGCGCCAGCAGCTTGCACGGTAAATGGGACTACGAGCAGTACTTC.

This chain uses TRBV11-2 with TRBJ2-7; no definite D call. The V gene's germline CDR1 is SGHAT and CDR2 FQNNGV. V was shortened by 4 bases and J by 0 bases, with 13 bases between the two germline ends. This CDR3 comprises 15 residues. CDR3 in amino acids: CASSSRNSGSYEQYF. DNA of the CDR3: TGTGCCAGCAGCTCGAGGAACAGTGGCTCCTACGAGCAGTACTTC.

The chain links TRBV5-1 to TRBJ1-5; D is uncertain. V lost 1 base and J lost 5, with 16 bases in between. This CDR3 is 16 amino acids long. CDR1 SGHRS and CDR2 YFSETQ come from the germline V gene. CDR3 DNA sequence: TGCGCCAGCAGCTTGAGCCCCAGGAGTGGCGATCAGCCCCAGCATTTT. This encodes CASSLSPRSGDQPQHF.

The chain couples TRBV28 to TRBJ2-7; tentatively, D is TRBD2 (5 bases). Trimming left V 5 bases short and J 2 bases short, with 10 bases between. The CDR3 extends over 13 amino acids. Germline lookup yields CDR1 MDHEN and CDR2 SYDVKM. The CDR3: CASSPPSPYEQYF. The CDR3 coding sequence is TGTGCCAGCAGTCCGCCTAGCCCCTACGAGCAGTACTTC.

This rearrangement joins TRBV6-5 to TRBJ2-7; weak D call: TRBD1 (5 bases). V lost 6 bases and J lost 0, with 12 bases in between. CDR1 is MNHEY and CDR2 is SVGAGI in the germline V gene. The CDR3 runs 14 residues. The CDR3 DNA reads TGTGCCAGCAGCCCTAGACAGAGCTCCTACGAGCAGTACTTC. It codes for CASSPRQSSYEQYF.

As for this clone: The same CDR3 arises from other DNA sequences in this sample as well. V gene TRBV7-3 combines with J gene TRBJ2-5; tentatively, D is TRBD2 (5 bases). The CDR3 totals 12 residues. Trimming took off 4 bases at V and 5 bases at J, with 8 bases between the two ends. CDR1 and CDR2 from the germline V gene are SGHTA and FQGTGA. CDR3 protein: CASSSSGETQYF. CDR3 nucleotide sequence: TGTGCCAGCAGCTCTTCGGGGGAGACCCAGTACTTC.

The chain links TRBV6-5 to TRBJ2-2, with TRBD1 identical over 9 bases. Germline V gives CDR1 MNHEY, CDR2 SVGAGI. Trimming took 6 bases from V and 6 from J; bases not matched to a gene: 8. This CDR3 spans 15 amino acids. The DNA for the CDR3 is TGTGCCAGCAGACCGGGACAGGGTCGCCCCGGGGAGCTGTTTTTT. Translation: CASRPGQGRPGELFF.